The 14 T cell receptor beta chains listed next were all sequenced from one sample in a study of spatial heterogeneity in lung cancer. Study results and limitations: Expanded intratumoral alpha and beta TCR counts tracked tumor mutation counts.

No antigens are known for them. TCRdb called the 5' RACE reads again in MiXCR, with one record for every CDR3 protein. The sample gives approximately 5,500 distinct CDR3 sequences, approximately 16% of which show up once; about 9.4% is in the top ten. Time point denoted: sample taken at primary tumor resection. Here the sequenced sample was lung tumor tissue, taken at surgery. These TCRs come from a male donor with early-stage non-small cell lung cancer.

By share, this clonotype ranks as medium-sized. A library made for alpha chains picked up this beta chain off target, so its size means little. The CDR3 reads CSATFSGRGADTQYF. DNA for the CDR3: TGCAGTGCTACGTTTAGCGGCAGGGGAGCAGATACGCAGTATTTT. The chain couples TRBV20-1 to TRBJ2-3; D possibly matches TRBD1 or TRBD2 (6 bases each). V lost 4 bases, J lost 4 bases, and 18 bases lay in between. The CDR3 sequence is 15 residues long. The germline V gene encodes CDR1 DFQATT and CDR2 SNEGSKA (reference sequence).

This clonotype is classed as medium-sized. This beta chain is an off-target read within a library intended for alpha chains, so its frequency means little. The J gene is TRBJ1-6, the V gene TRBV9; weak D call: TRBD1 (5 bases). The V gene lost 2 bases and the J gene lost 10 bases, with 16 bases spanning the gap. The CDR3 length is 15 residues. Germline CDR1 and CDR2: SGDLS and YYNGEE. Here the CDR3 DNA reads TGTGCCAGCAGCGTCGGGGACCTGGCGGGATCACCCCTCCACTTT. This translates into CASSVGDLAGSPLHF.

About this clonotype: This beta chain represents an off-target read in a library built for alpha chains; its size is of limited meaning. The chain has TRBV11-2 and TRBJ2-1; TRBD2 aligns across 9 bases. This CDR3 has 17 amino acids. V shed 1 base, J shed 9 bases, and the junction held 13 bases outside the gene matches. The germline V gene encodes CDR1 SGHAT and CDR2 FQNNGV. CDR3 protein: CASSLAASGIVPTEQFF. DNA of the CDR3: TGTGCCAGCAGCTTAGCGGCTAGCGGGATTGTCCCGACTGAGCAGTTCTTC.

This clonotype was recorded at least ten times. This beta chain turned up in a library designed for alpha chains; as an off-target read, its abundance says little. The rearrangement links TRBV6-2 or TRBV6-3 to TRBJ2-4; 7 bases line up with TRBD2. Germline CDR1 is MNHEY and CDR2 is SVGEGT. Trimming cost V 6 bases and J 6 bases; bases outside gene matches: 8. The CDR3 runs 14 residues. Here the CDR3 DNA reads TGTGCCAGCAGCCGCGGGGGAGCGGGAAACATTCAGTACTTC. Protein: CASSRGGAGNIQYF.

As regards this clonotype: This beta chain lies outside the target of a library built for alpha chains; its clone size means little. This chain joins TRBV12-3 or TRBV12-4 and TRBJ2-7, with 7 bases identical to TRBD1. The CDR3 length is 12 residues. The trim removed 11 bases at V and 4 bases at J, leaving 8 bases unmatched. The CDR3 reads CAGHRGWYEQYF. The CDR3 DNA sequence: TGTGCCGGGCACAGGGGATGGTACGAGCAGTACTTC.

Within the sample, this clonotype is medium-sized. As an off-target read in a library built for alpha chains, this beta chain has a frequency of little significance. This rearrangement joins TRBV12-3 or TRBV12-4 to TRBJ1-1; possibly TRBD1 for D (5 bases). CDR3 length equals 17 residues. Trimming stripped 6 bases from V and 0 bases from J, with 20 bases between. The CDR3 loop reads CASSHALGRTMNTEAFF. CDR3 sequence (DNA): TGTGCCAGCAGCCATGCCTTGGGACGGACGATGAACACTGAAGCTTTCTTT.

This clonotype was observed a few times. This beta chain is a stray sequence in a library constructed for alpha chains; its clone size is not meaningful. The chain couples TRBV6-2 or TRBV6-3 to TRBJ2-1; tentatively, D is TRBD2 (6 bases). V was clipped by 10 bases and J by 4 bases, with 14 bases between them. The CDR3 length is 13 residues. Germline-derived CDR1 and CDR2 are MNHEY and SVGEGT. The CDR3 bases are TGTGCCACCCTGGGGGGAGTATACAATGAGCAGTTCTTC. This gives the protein CATLGGVYNEQFF.

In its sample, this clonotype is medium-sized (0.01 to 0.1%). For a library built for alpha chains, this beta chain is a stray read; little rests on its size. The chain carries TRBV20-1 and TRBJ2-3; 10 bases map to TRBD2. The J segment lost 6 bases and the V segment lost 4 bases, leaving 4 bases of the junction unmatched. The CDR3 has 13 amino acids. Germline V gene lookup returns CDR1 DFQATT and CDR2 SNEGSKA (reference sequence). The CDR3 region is CSATGLASDTQYF. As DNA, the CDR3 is TGCAGTGCTACGGGACTAGCGTCGGATACGCAGTATTTT.

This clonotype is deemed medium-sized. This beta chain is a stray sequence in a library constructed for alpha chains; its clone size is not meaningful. Here the CDR3 DNA reads TGTGCCAGCTCACCGGAGGGGGCCGGCACTGAAGCTTTCTTT. Protein: CASSPEGAGTEAFF. The chain uses TRBV18 and TRBJ1-1, with 7 bases lining up with TRBD1. Germline V gene data show CDR1 as KGHSH and CDR2 as LQKENI. V was clipped by 3 bases and J by 4 bases; unmatched bases: 5. This CDR3 has 14 residues.

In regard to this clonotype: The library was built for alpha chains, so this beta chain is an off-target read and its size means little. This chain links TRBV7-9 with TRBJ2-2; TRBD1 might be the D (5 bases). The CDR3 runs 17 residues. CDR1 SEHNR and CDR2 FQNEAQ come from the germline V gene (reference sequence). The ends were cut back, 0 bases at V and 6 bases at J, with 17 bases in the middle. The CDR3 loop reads CASSLADLTGAAGELFF. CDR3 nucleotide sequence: TGTGCCAGCAGCTTAGCTGATCTCACAGGAGCCGCCGGGGAGCTGTTTTTT.

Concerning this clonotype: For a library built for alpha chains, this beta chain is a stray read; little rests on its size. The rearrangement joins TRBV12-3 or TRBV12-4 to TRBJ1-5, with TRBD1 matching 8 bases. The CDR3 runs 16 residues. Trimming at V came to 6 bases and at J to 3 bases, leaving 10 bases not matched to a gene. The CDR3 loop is CASSSQGAATNQPQHF. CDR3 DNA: TGTGCCAGCAGCTCGCAGGGGGCGGCTACCAATCAGCCCCAGCATTTT.

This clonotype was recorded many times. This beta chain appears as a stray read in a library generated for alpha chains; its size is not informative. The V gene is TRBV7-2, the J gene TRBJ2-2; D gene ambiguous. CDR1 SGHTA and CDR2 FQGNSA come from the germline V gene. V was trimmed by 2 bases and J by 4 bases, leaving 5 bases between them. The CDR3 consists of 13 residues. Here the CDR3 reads CASSLRATGELFF. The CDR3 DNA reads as TGTGCCAGCAGCTTAAGGGCCACCGGGGAGCTGTTTTTT.

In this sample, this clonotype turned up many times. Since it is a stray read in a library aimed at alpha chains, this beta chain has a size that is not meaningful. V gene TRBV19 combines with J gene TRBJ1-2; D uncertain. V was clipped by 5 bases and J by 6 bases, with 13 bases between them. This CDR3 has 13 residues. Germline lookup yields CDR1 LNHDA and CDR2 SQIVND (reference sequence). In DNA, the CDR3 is TGTGCCAGTAGTTTTACAGCAGACCATGGCTACACCTTC. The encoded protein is CASSFTADHGYTF.

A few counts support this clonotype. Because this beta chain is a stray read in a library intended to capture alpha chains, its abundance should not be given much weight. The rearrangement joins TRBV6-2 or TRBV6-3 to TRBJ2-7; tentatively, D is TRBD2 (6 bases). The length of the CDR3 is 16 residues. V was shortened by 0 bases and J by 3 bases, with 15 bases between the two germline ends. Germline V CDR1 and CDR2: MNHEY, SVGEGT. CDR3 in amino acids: CASSYSPGVPFYEQYF. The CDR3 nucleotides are TGTGCCAGCAGTTACTCTCCGGGGGTACCCTTCTACGAGCAGTACTTC.